Below are 20 T cell receptor beta chains sequenced from a single sample in a study of T cell changes during pregnancy in multiple sclerosis. Sequencing was performed with immunoSEQ multiplex PCR; in TCRdb, only in-frame clones are kept and a portion is missing. Among some 60,000 clones listed, around 93% were seen once. This sample comprised peripheral blood, obtained in the first trimester of pregnancy. These receptor sequences come from a female donor with multiple sclerosis, enrolled in a pregnancy study.

The chain employs TRBV27 and TRBJ2-1, with D tentatively TRBD1 (6 bases). Trimming took off 10 bases at V and 1 base at J, with 11 bases between the two ends. The CDR3 has 13 residues. Germline lookup yields CDR1 MNHEY and CDR2 SMNVEV (reference sequence). CDR3: CATRGGSYNEQFF. The CDR3 region has the DNA TGTGCCACGAGAGGGGGTTCCTACAATGAGCAGTTCTTC.

The chain joins TRBV9 to TRBJ2-7; 10 bases are shared with TRBD2. Germline loops: CDR1 SGDLS, CDR2 YYNGEE. This CDR3 contains 14 residues. The V segment lost 4 bases and the J segment 3 bases; nucleotides outside the gene matches: 4. The DNA of the CDR3 is TGTGCCAGCAGCCCAGCTAGCGGGGGCTACGAGCAGTACTTC. This gives the protein CASSPASGGYEQYF.

The J gene is TRBJ2-2, the V gene TRBV20-1; D remains ambiguous. V was trimmed by 5 bases and J by 8 bases, leaving 9 bases between them. Germline loops: CDR1 DFQATT, CDR2 SNEGSKA (reference sequence). This CDR3 is 11 amino acids long. CDR3 in DNA: TGCAGTGCTCCTCTAACTGGGGAGCTGTTTTTT. Protein sequence: CSAPLTGELFF.

This chain connects TRBV29-1 to TRBJ1-2, with D maybe TRBD1 (6 bases). Germline CDR1 and CDR2: SQVTM and ANQGSEA. The CDR3 runs to 12 residues. With 6 bases removed from V and 8 bases from J, the gap between germline ends came to 16 bases. The CDR3 coding sequence is TGCAGCGTCCAACAGGGCGGTGTAGGCTACACCTTC. Protein sequence: CSVQQGGVGYTF.

The chain joins TRBV5-6 to TRBJ1-1; unclear D gene. The CDR3 sequence is 13 residues long. The V and J ends lost 3 bases and 4 bases respectively, with 10 bases between them. Germline V gene lookup returns CDR1 SGHDT and CDR2 YYEEEE. CDR3 nucleotides: TGTGCCAGCAGCTCCGCGGGCGGCACTGAAGCTTTCTTT. Its protein is CASSSAGGTEAFF. The full variable domain, completed using reference TRBV5-6 and TRBJ1-1, is DAGVTQSPTHLIKTRGQQVTLRCSPKSGHDTVSWYQQALGQGPQFIFQYYEEEERQRGNFPDRFSGHQFPNYSSELNVNALLLGDSALYLCASSSAGGTEAFFGQGTRLTVV.

The chain is built from TRBV7-8 and TRBJ1-1; 9 bases agree with TRBD1. The CDR3 is 18 residues long. After removal of 3 bases from V and 1 base from J, the junction contained 12 bases not matched to a gene. Looked up from germline, CDR1 is SGHVS and CDR2 is FQNEAQ. The chain's CDR3 is CASSFPFYRGPGNTEAFF. CDR3 sequence (DNA): TGTGCCAGCAGCTTCCCTTTTTACAGGGGGCCGGGGAACACTGAAGCTTTCTTT.

This chain joins TRBV18 and TRBJ1-2; maybe TRBD1 (6 bases). Trimming took off 1 base at V and 1 base at J, with 16 bases between the two ends. Germline loops: CDR1 KGHSH, CDR2 LQKENI. The CDR3 is 17 residues long. This CDR3 is CASSPRAGAQINYGYTF. CDR3 DNA sequence: TGTGCCAGCTCACCACGGGCAGGGGCCCAAATTAACTATGGCTACACCTTC.

This chain links TRBV6-4 with TRBJ2-3, with a possible D match to TRBD2 (6 bases). Deletions cut 5 bases from V and 0 bases from J, with 9 bases between. The CDR3 is made up of 14 amino acids. The germline V gene has CDR1 MRHNA and CDR2 SNTAGT. In DNA, the CDR3 is TGTGCCAGCAGTCGGGAGTCTAGCACAGATACGCAGTATTTT. Translating gives CASSRESSTDTQYF.

The genes are TRBV7-9 and TRBJ2-1, with TRBD1 matching over 9 bases. Germline CDR1 and CDR2: SEHNR and FQNEAQ (reference sequence). The V gene end was trimmed by 1 base and the J gene end by 3 bases; junction bases not matched to a gene: 13. This CDR3 has 19 residues. The CDR3 DNA follows: TGTGCCAGCAGCTTAGAAAGGGGACAGGGTCTGGGAAACTACAATGAGCAGTTCTTC. This gives the protein CASSLERGQGLGNYNEQFF.

The chain is built from TRBV27 and TRBJ1-4; no definite D call. The CDR3 is made up of 14 amino acids. The germline CDR1 and CDR2 sequences are MNHEY and SMNVEV (reference sequence). V lost 3 bases to trimming and J lost 4 bases, with 9 bases between them. The CDR3 bases are TGTGCCAGCAGTTTTGCGGGGATTAATGAAAAACTGTTTTTT. Its translation is CASSFAGINEKLFF.

The rearrangement joins TRBV19 to TRBJ2-5, with 10 bases aligning to TRBD2. Germline values: CDR1 LNHDA, CDR2 SQIVND (reference sequence). With 4 bases clipped from V and 1 base from J, the junction kept 15 bases outside the gene matches. CDR3 length: 19 residues. CDR3 nucleotides: TGTGCCAGTAGTAAATCACCCCCCGGGGCTAGCGGGGGCCAAGAGACCCAGTACTTC. It translates to CASSKSPPGASGGQETQYF.

The chain has TRBV4-3 and TRBJ1-1; D remains unclear. Germline values: CDR1 LGHNA, CDR2 YSLEER. The CDR3 covers 15 residues. Trimming removed 1 base from V and 3 bases from J, with 12 bases in between. As DNA, the CDR3 is TGCGCCAGCAGCCAAGCCAAACAGTCTTACACTGAAGCTTTCTTT. This encodes CASSQAKQSYTEAFF.

The rearrangement links TRBV5-1 to TRBJ1-2; D uncertain. The CDR3 is made up of 14 amino acids. Germline V lookup: CDR1 SGHRS, CDR2 YFSETQ. Trimming pared 4 bases from V and 8 bases from J, leaving 18 bases between. CDR3 amino acids: CASSPPVEGGGYTF. The CDR3 nucleotides are TGCGCCAGCAGCCCCCCCGTGGAGGGAGGAGGCTACACCTTC.

This sequence joins TRBV6-6 and TRBJ1-1; D gene unclear. Germline V gene data show CDR1 as MNHNY and CDR2 as SVGAGI (reference sequence). V was trimmed by 5 bases and J by 1 base, leaving 8 bases between them. This CDR3 contains 13 residues. CDR3 amino acids: CASSRLRNTEAFF. In nucleotides, the CDR3 is TGTGCCAGCAGTCGACTGCGGAACACTGAAGCTTTCTTT.

The rearrangement joins TRBV19 to TRBJ2-2; 7 bases fit TRBD1. This CDR3 is built from 17 residues. V was clipped by 7 bases and J by 6 bases; unmatched bases: 17. CDR1 LNHDA and CDR2 SQIVND come from the germline V gene (reference sequence). CDR3 amino acids: CASNLWRTGYNPGELFF. CDR3 nucleotides: TGTGCCAGTAACTTATGGCGGACAGGTTATAATCCCGGGGAGCTGTTTTTT.

The J gene is TRBJ1-6, the V gene TRBV21-1. TRBV21-1 is assigned pseudogene status. The CDR3 is 11 amino acids. This CDR3 reads CARYGYSPLHF. CDR3 sequence (DNA): TGTGCCCGCTACGGGTATTCACCCCTCCACTTT.

The chain employs TRBV19 and TRBJ1-1; possibly TRBD1 for D (5 bases). This CDR3 spans 14 amino acids. Germline CDR1 LNHDA, CDR2 SQIVND (reference sequence). V was clipped by 4 bases and J by 0 bases, with 9 bases between them. In nucleotides, the CDR3 is TGTGCCAGTAGTAGGACATCCTTGAACACTGAAGCTTTCTTT. It specifies CASSRTSLNTEAFF.

J is TRBJ1-4 and V is TRBV5-6, with D possibly matching TRBD1 (5 bases). This CDR3 contains 16 residues. The ends were cut back, 5 bases at V and 3 bases at J, with 17 bases in the middle. Germline V CDR1 and CDR2: SGHDT, YYEEEE. CDR3 coding DNA: TGTGCCAGCAGACTCTCAAGGGGTTTGGCTAATGAAAAACTGTTTTTT. Its protein product is CASRLSRGLANEKLFF.

This chain connects TRBV12-5 to TRBJ1-1, with 10 bases identical to TRBD1. Germline V gene lookup returns CDR1 LGHNT and CDR2 FRNRAP. Trimming at V came to 2 bases and at J to 6 bases, leaving 9 bases not matched to a gene. CDR3 size: 16 residues. CDR3 loop: CASGLPSGGTGAEAFF. CDR3 nucleotides: TGTGCTAGTGGTTTGCCCTCCGGCGGGACAGGGGCTGAAGCTTTCTTT.

This chain uses TRBV27 with TRBJ2-1; 11 positions match TRBD2. V lost 1 base, J lost 6 bases, and 2 bases stayed unmatched. Germline V lookup: CDR1 MNHEY, CDR2 SMNVEV (reference sequence). The CDR3 totals 15 residues. The DNA for the CDR3 is TGTGCCAGCAGTTTATTAACTAGCGGGGGCAATGAGCAGTTCTTC. This encodes CASSLLTSGGNEQFF.